The clone carrying this TCR beta chain was recorded only once. The antigen is undetermined. Selected positively for CCR7 and CD45RO-negative, naive CD8 cells excluded terminally differentiated effector memory CD45RA+ cells. These data belong to a study of shared clonotypes between healthy human individuals. Across the study: Donor ages ranged 18 to 49 years: a couple of women, a few men. Plates per donor: three CD4 naive, three CD4 memory, two CD8 naive, one CD8 memory. Study-wide points: Naive subsets generally had larger estimated richness than memory subsets.

CDR3 length equals 12 residues. Germline CDR1 SGHTA, CDR2 FQGNSA. V lost 5 bases to trimming and J lost 5 bases, with 7 bases between them. Several immunoSEQ 96-well plates shared each subset's DNA, each plate a replicate. The assay was immunoSEQ multiplex PCR, and TCRdb's table has in-frame clones only and misses some. The data hold millions of clones, with about 95% observed a single time. The TCR was taken from a man aged 18 to 29 in good health. Sequenced input: naive CD8+ T cells sorted from blood. The gene calls are TRBV7-2 and TRBJ2-1; D call uncertain. The CDR3 sequence: CASSLMHNEQFF. The CDR3 coding sequence is TGTGCCAGCAGCCTAATGCACAATGAGCAGTTCTTC.